Listed below are T cell receptor beta chains from one sample, sequenced in a study of regulatory T cells in long-lasting Graves disease. TCRdb reanalysed the multiplex PCR reads using MiXCR and keeps one entry per CDR3 protein. Of around 460,000 distinct CDR3 sequences detected, less than 15% appear once; the ten largest clones hold approximately 15%. The data were also submitted as part of a second study, on T cells in Graves' hyperthyroidism and ophthalmopathy.

The sample here was peripheral blood mononuclear cells (PBMCs), taken at new diagnosis, from a patient treated with antithyroid drugs. These receptors all come from a woman aged 45-59 years with Graves disease. CDR3s include the opening cysteine and the closing phenylalanine or tryptophan. A D gene is named only where the DNA matches it firmly. The listing skips clone size in some rows; elsewhere it reads once, few, many or a size class.

many - TRBJ1-2 TRBV29-1 TGCAGCGTTGTAGAGGGTTACAGTTCCGGTGGCTACACCTTC CSVVEGYSSGGYTF
many - TRBJ1-2 TRBV5-6 TGTGCCAGCAGCTGGTGGGGGGAAACTAACTATGGCTACACCTTC CASSWWGETNYGYTF
many - TRBJ2-7 TRBV6-5 TGTGCCAGCAGTTGGACGGGCCTGGACTACGAGCAGTACTTC CASSWTGLDYEQYF
many TRBD2 TRBJ2-3 TRBV29-1 TGCAGCGTCAAAGGACTAGCGGGAGAAACAGATACGCAGTATTTT CSVKGLAGETDTQYF
many - TRBJ1-1 TRBV18 TGTGCCAGCTCAGAACAGGGAACTGAAGCTTTCTTT CASSEQGTEAFF
few - TRBJ1-4 TRBV7-9 TGTGCCAGCAGCTTACAAGGTCAAGAAGGAGAAAAACTGTTTTTT CASSLQGQEGEKLFF
many - TRBJ1-5 TRBV7-9 TGTGCCAGCAGCTTAGGGGACTCGTCGGGTGGCAATCAGCCCCAGCATTTT CASSLGDSSGGNQPQHF
- TRBD1 TRBJ1-6 TRBV7-2 TGTGCCAGCAGCCATACAGGGGCTTCTAATTCACCCCTCCACTTT CASSHTGASNSPLHF
many TRBD2 TRBJ2-3 TRBV11-2 TGTGCCAGCAGCTTAGGACTGACTAGCGGGAGGGACACAGATACGCAGTATTTT CASSLGLTSGRDTDTQYF
- TRBD2 TRBJ2-1 TRBV28 TGTGCCAGCACCCCCTTAGCGGGAGGCCTGTTCTTC CASTPLAGGLFF
- TRBD1 TRBJ2-7 TRBV14 TGTGCCAGCAGCCTCCTTGGGACAGGCCCGGGGGACGAGCAGTACTTC CASSLLGTGPGDEQYF
many - TRBJ1-1 TRBV12-3/TRBV12-4 TGTGCCAGCAGTTTAGGGGCCAGGGGCCCGAACACTGAAGCTTTCTTT CASSLGARGPNTEAFF
many TRBD2 TRBJ2-7 TRBV20-1 TGCAGTGCTAGACCAGACCTCTTGGCTAGCGGGGGATACGAGCAGTACTTC CSARPDLLASGGYEQYF